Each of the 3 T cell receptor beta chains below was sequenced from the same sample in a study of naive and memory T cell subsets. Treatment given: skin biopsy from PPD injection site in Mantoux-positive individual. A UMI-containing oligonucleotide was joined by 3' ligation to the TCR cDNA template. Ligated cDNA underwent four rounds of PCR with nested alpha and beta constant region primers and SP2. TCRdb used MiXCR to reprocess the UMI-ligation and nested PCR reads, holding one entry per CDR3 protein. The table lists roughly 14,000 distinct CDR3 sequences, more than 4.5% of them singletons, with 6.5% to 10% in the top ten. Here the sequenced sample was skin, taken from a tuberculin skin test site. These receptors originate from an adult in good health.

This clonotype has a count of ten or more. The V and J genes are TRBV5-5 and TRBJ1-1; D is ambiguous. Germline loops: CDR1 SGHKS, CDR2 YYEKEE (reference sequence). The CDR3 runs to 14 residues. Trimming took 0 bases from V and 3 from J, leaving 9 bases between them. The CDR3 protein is CASSLGPRDTEAFF. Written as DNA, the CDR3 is TGTGCCAGCAGCTTGGGACCGCGGGACACTGAAGCTTTCTTT.

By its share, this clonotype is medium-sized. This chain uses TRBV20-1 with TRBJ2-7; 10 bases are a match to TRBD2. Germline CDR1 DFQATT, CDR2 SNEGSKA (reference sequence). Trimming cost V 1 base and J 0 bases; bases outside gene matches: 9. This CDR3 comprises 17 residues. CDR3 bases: TGCAGTGCTAGAGTGATAGCGGGGGGCCCTAGCTCCTACGAGCAGTACTTC. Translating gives CSARVIAGGPSSYEQYF.

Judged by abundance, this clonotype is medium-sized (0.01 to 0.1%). The DNA of the CDR3 is TGTGCCAGCAGCTTCGGTCAGGGGATGGATTCACCCCTCCACTTT. It specifies CASSFGQGMDSPLHF. The V gene is TRBV7-2, the J gene TRBJ1-6; tentatively, D is TRBD1 (6 bases). CDR1 SGHTA and CDR2 FQGNSA come from the germline V gene. Trimming cost V 3 bases and J 8 bases, with 14 bases left between them. The CDR3 runs to 15 residues.